A single sample is the source of the 27 T cell receptor beta chains below, sequenced in a study of cytomegalovirus exposure and HLA in healthy donors. Primers included in the PCR were 60 Vbeta and 13 Jbeta primers. Assay: immunoSEQ multiplex PCR; the TCRdb copy retains only in-frame clones and omits some. Of fewer than 350,000 clones listed, 80% to 90% are singletons. Input material: PBMCs. The receptors were gathered from a woman aged 18-30 years in good health and CMV-seronegative.

The chain recombines TRBV2 with TRBJ1-2, with D perhaps matching TRBD1 (5 bases). Germline CDR1 reads SNHLY; CDR2 reads FYNNEI. V was pared by 0 bases and J by 4 bases, with 6 bases between. This CDR3 spans 13 amino acids. CDR3 in amino acids: CASSEARGYGYTF. The CDR3 bases are TGTGCCAGCAGTGAAGCTAGGGGCTATGGCTACACCTTC.

This chain links TRBV4-2 with TRBJ2-1; 10 bases are a match to TRBD2. The germline gives CDR1 LGHNA, CDR2 YNFKEQ. V was clipped by 1 base and J by 6 bases; unmatched bases: 6. This CDR3 is 16 amino acids long. CDR3 bases: TGTGCCAGCAGCCAAGTAGGTAGCGGGGGGACCAATGAGCAGTTCTTC. This codes for CASSQVGSGGTNEQFF.

This clone was picked up one time. As DNA, the CDR3 is TGTGCCAGCAGTGAAACAGGGTCCAATGAGCAGTTCTTC. Translated: CASSETGSNEQFF. This chain connects TRBV6-5 to TRBJ2-1; D is possibly TRBD1 (6 bases). The CDR3 has 13 residues. The germline gives CDR1 MNHEY, CDR2 SVGAGI. V lost 5 bases to trimming and J lost 6 bases, with 11 bases between them.

The genes are TRBV9 and TRBJ1-2; TRBD1 might be the D (6 bases). This CDR3 has 14 residues. Germline V gene sequence: CDR1 SGDLS, CDR2 YYNGEE. Trimming shortened V by 0 bases and J by 8 bases, and 14 bases separated the two germline ends. CDR3 amino acids: CASSVGAGVVGYTF. CDR3 coding DNA: TGTGCCAGCAGCGTAGGGGCAGGGGTGGTAGGCTACACCTTC.

This chain connects TRBV29-1 to TRBJ2-7; 9 bases fit TRBD1. The CDR3 is made up of 13 amino acids. With 4 bases clipped from V and 2 bases from J, the junction kept 3 bases outside the gene matches. Germline CDR1 and CDR2: SQVTM and ANQGSEA. The CDR3 spells CSVVGQGTYEQYF. The CDR3, as DNA: TGCAGCGTTGTTGGACAGGGGACCTACGAGCAGTACTTC.

The chain links TRBV2 to TRBJ1-2; maybe TRBD1 (6 bases). The germline CDR1 and CDR2 sequences are SNHLY and FYNNEI. Trimming removed 4 bases from V and 1 base from J, with 10 bases in between. This CDR3 has 14 residues. As DNA, the CDR3 is TGTGCCAGCAGTGTCAACAGGGATAACTATGGCTACACCTTC. It specifies CASSVNRDNYGYTF.

The chain is built from TRBV2 and TRBJ2-7; TRBD1 agrees at 9 bases. Germline V gives CDR1 SNHLY, CDR2 FYNNEI. Trimming took 5 bases from V and 2 from J; bases not matched to a gene: 4. This CDR3 is built from 14 residues. Here the CDR3 DNA reads TGTGCCAGCAGTTCCGGGACAGGGCCCTACGAGCAGTACTTC. Translating gives CASSSGTGPYEQYF. The full variable domain, rest sourced from reference TRBV2 and TRBJ2-7, is EPEVTQTPSHQVTQMGQEVILRCVPISNHLYFYWYRQILGQKVEFLVSFYNNEISEKSEIFDDQFSVERPDGSNFTLKIRSTKLEDSAMYFCASSSGTGPYEQYFGPGTRLTVT.

The chain is built from TRBV12-5 and TRBJ1-1; TRBD1 aligns across 7 bases. The CDR3 spans 11 residues. V trimming: 4 bases; J trimming: 7 bases; junction bases outside the gene matches: 0. Germline V gene lookup returns CDR1 LGHNT and CDR2 FRNRAP. CDR3 DNA: TGTGCTAGTGGTTGGGACAGTGAAGCTTTCTTT. Amino acids: CASGWDSEAFF.

The chain couples TRBV2 to TRBJ2-5; no clear D gene. The CDR3 is made up of 13 amino acids. Germline V CDR1 and CDR2: SNHLY, FYNNEI. V was clipped by 6 bases and J by 1 base, with 9 bases between them. CDR3 in amino acids: CASSPAVQETQYF. In DNA, the CDR3 is TGTGCCAGCAGCCCCGCAGTCCAAGAGACCCAGTACTTC. The whole variable domain, remainder taken from reference TRBV2 and TRBJ2-5, is EPEVTQTPSHQVTQMGQEVILRCVPISNHLYFYWYRQILGQKVEFLVSFYNNEISEKSEIFDDQFSVERPDGSNFTLKIRSTKLEDSAMYFCASSPAVQETQYFGPGTRLLVL.

This clone showed up just once. V usage is TRBV4-1 and J usage is TRBJ1-3, with unresolved D. The CDR3 sequence is 15 residues long. Germline V gene sequence: CDR1 MGHRA, CDR2 YSYEKL. Trimming stripped 1 base from V and 0 bases from J, with 7 bases between. The CDR3 DNA sequence: TGCGCCAGCAGCCAAGTTCCGGGCTCTGGAAACACCATATATTTT. Translation gives CASSQVPGSGNTIYF.

The genes are TRBV27 and TRBJ2-5; possible D gene TRBD2, 6 bases. CDR3 length equals 13 residues. Germline V gives CDR1 MNHEY, CDR2 SMNVEV (reference sequence). V lost 6 bases and J 5 bases, leaving 13 bases between the germline ends. The CDR3 DNA sequence: TGTGCCAGCAGCGGGGACTTTAAGGAGACCCAGTACTTC. Translation gives CASSGDFKETQYF.

The chain joins TRBV6-6 to TRBJ1-2; D not resolved. Germline loops: CDR1 MNHNY, CDR2 SVGAGI (reference sequence). The CDR3 consists of 15 residues. V was shortened by 1 base and J by 5 bases, with 14 bases between the two germline ends. The DNA of the CDR3 is TGTGCCAGCAGTTACTTGGCCCCAGGAGGGTATGGCTACACCTTC. Its translation: CASSYLAPGGYGYTF.

This clone was seen a single time. Other DNA sequences in this specimen translate into the identical CDR3. This chain uses TRBV30 with TRBJ2-7; 7 bases line up with TRBD2. The V segment lost 0 bases and the J segment 3 bases; nucleotides outside the gene matches: 2. CDR3 length equals 13 residues. Germline V CDR1 and CDR2: GTSNPN, SVGIG (reference sequence). CDR3 nucleotides: TGTGCCTGGAGTGTGGGGGGGAGCTACGAGCAGTACTTC. Its protein product is CAWSVGGSYEQYF.

The V call is TRBV6-5, the J call TRBJ1-2; 8 bases line up with TRBD1. The CDR3 is made up of 15 amino acids. Germline CDR1 MNHEY, CDR2 SVGAGI. V gave up 5 bases and J gave up 6 bases; unmatched junction bases: 11. The CDR3 is CASSIFGQGGNGYTF. The CDR3 nucleotides are TGTGCCAGCAGTATCTTCGGACAGGGAGGAAATGGCTACACCTTC.

This sequence joins TRBV18 and TRBJ2-7; 7 bases match TRBD1. J was trimmed by 1 base and V by 4 bases; bases with no gene match: 1. The CDR3 has 13 residues. The germline gives CDR1 KGHSH, CDR2 LQKENI. The CDR3 is CASSQGQSYEQYF. The CDR3 DNA follows: TGTGCCAGCTCACAGGGACAGTCCTACGAGCAGTACTTC.

The V and J genes are TRBV7-8 and TRBJ2-7; no clear D. V gave up 2 bases and J gave up 2 bases, with 16 bases separating them. The CDR3 is 16 amino acids. Germline V lookup: CDR1 SGHVS, CDR2 FQNEAQ. The CDR3 DNA sequence: TGTGCCAGCAGCTTATTATCCAGTACACCCACCTACGAGCAGTACTTC. This encodes CASSLLSSTPTYEQYF.

The sample holds one count of this clone. The V and J genes are TRBV5-6 and TRBJ2-5; D may be TRBD2 (6 bases). The J call may not be correct, given that the DNA end is closer to TRBJ2-7. Germline-derived CDR1 and CDR2 are SGHDT and YYEEEE. The CDR3 covers 14 residues. The CDR3 sequence is CASSFGGWADEQYF. The CDR3 coding sequence is TGTGCCAGCAGCTTCGGGGGTTGGGCGGACGAGCAGTACTTC.

V is TRBV5-1 and J is TRBJ2-7, with TRBD2 matching 13 bases. Trimming cost V 0 bases and J 7 bases; bases outside gene matches: 7. This CDR3 is built from 16 residues. Germline values: CDR1 SGHRS, CDR2 YFSETQ. The CDR3: CASSLGQPGLAGEQYF. In DNA, the CDR3 is TGCGCCAGCAGCTTGGGTCAGCCGGGACTAGCGGGGGAGCAGTACTTC.

This clone was detected only once. Different DNA sequences within this sample yield the same CDR3. V is TRBV9 and J is TRBJ2-2; no clear D. V lost 0 bases and J lost 6, with 9 bases in between. Germline V gene sequence: CDR1 SGDLS, CDR2 YYNGEE. The CDR3 consists of 14 residues. CDR3 loop: CASSVDPGSGELFF. The CDR3 region has the DNA TGTGCCAGCAGCGTAGATCCAGGCTCCGGGGAGCTGTTTTTT.

Turning to this clone: Sequence at one end of the junction differs from germline and may be a read error. The chain carries TRBV7-9 and TRBJ2-1; 8 bases align to TRBD2. Germline V gene lookup returns CDR1 SEHNR and CDR2 FQNEAQ (reference sequence). The CDR3 runs 16 residues. The CDR3 sequence is CSSSLGGLAAYNEQFF. In DNA form, the CDR3 reads TGTTCCAGCAGCTTGGGTGGACTAGCAGCATACAATGAGCAGTTCTTC.

The chain links TRBV27 to TRBJ2-5; 7 bases match TRBD1. The DNA matches TRBJ2-7 better at its end, which makes the J call doubtful. The germline gives CDR1 MNHEY, CDR2 SMNVEV (reference sequence). The length of the CDR3 is 15 residues. CDR3 protein: CASSFTGTATYEQYF. The CDR3, as DNA: TGTGCCAGCAGTTTCACCGGGACAGCGACCTACGAGCAGTACTTC.

With regard to this clone: The same CDR3 arises from other DNA sequences in this sample as well. The V call is TRBV19, the J call TRBJ2-5; TRBD2 matches at 8 bases. Looked up from germline, CDR1 is LNHDA and CDR2 is SQIVND (reference sequence). The V and J ends lost 3 bases and 5 bases, in that order; junction bases with no gene match: 8. The CDR3 spans 15 residues. The CDR3 spells CASSIAGGRVETQYF. The CDR3 DNA follows: TGTGCCAGTAGTATCGCGGGGGGCCGGGTGGAGACCCAGTACTTC.

V gene TRBV25-1 combines with J gene TRBJ1-2; 10 bases match TRBD1. Germline-derived CDR1 and CDR2 are MGHDK and SYGVNS. V lost 5 bases, J lost 5 bases, and 14 bases stayed unmatched. The CDR3 has 17 amino acids. CDR3 nucleotide sequence: TGTGCCAGCAGTAAACCGGGACAGGGGTCCCTTCGGTATGGCTACACCTTC. As protein: CASSKPGQGSLRYGYTF.

This clone was observed once. The V and J genes are TRBV6-6 and TRBJ1-6; D unresolved. CDR3 size: 13 residues. The V gene lost 7 bases and the J gene lost 4 bases, with 8 bases spanning the gap. Germline lookup yields CDR1 MNHNY and CDR2 SVGAGI (reference sequence). CDR3 protein: CASIRGYNSPLHF. CDR3 DNA: TGTGCCAGCATCCGAGGGTATAATTCACCCCTCCACTTT.

J is TRBJ1-1 and V is TRBV5-6; 7 bases are shared with TRBD1. The CDR3 extends over 15 amino acids. Germline CDR1 and CDR2: SGHDT and YYEEEE. J gave up 1 base and V 4 bases, and 7 bases lay outside the gene matches. The CDR3 DNA sequence: TGTGCCAGCAGCAAAGACAGGGTTGCGAACACTGAAGCTTTCTTT. This codes for CASSKDRVANTEAFF.

This clone was counted a few times. The chain recombines TRBV30 with TRBJ1-2; D is uncertain. V lost 3 bases, J lost 2 bases, and 13 bases lay in between. The CDR3 loop spans 14 amino acids. Germline-derived CDR1 and CDR2 are GTSNPN and SVGIG (reference sequence). CDR3 residues: CAWRNQGRNYGYTF. CDR3 in DNA: TGTGCCTGGAGAAATCAAGGCAGGAACTATGGCTACACCTTC.

The chain couples TRBV5-4 to TRBJ2-5; 7 nucleotides match TRBD1. The DNA end lines up better with TRBJ2-7; the J call may be wrong. The CDR3 has 15 residues. Germline V gives CDR1 SGHNT, CDR2 YYREEE (reference sequence). CDR3 sequence reads: CASRPDRANTGEQYF. Here the CDR3 DNA reads TGTGCCAGCAGGCCCGACAGGGCCAATACGGGCGAGCAGTACTTC.